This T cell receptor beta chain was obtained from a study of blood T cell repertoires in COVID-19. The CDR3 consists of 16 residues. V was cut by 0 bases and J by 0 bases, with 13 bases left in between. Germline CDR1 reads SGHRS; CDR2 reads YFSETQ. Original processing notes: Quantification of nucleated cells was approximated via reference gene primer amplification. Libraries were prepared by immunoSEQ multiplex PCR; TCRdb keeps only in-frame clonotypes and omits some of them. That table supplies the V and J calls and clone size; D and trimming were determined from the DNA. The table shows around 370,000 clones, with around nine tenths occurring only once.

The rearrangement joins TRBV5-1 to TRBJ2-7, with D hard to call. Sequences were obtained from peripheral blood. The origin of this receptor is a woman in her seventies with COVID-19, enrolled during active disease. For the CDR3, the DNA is TGCGCCAGCAGCTTGGGTACCTTCCTGAGCTCCTACGAGCAGTACTTC. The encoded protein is CASSLGTFLSSYEQYF.